This T cell receptor (beta chain) comes out of a study of Ad26.COV2.S vaccination and SARS-CoV-2 variants. Study details: Donor had been placed in the Ad26.COV2.S arm of the COV1001 trial. Into the muscle, Ad26.COV2.S was dosed once or twice, 56 days apart. General observations from the study: Vaccine and placebo recipients had comparable breadth of non-spike TCRs.

The germline gives CDR1 KGHSH, CDR2 LQKENI. This CDR3 has 15 amino acids. V was pared by 1 base and J by 3 bases, with 12 bases between. Remarks on this clone: The target antigen is unknown.

Here immunoSEQ multiplex PCR was the method, and the copy in TCRdb shows in-frame clones only, minus some. The table shows about 330,000 clones, with around 90% occurring only once. Treatment here: 15 to 20 received Ad26.COV2.S at low or high dose, single or two shots; several received placebo; per-sample allocation not given. The samples date from day 63 after the first vaccine or placebo injection. The sequence came from a person aged 18-60 years who received the Ad26.COV2.S COVID-19 vaccine or a placebo. This chain joins TRBV18 and TRBJ1-1; D call uncertain. The sequences come from peripheral blood, collected in a trial of Ad26.COV2.S vaccine versus placebo. CDR3 residues: CASSPQGSSHTEAFF. CDR3 nucleotide sequence: TGTGCCAGCTCACCACAGGGCAGTAGTCACACTGAAGCTTTCTTT.